This TCR beta chain stems from a study of Ad26.COV2.S vaccination and SARS-CoV-2 variants. With 4 bases clipped from V and 9 bases from J, the junction kept 15 bases outside the gene matches. The CDR3 has 16 amino acids. Germline CDR1 reads SGHRS; CDR2 reads YFSETQ. Treatment in this sample: about 20 received Ad26.COV2.S at low or high dose, single or two shots; roughly 5 received placebo; per-sample allocation not given. The investigators took samples on day 63 after the first vaccine or placebo injection. The table came from immunoSEQ multiplex PCR; TCRdb's copy has only in-frame clones and leaves some out. Of 440,000 or so clones in the sample, about nine tenths were seen once. Whole-study results and caveats: TCR breadth and depth estimates may have understated total T cell responses. Vaccine and placebo groups showed comparable non-spike TCR breadth.

As to this clone: The antigen remains undetermined.

Sequencing used peripheral blood, obtained in a trial of Ad26.COV2.S vaccine versus placebo. This sequence joins TRBV5-1 and TRBJ2-1; TRBD2 agrees at 8 bases. The clonotype was recovered from a person between 18 and 65 years old who received the Ad26.COV2.S COVID-19 vaccine or a placebo. The CDR3 DNA is TGCGCCAGCAGCACCTACTCCCCGGGACTAGGTACTGAGCAGTTCTTC. It is translated as CASSTYSPGLGTEQFF.